These 25 T cell receptor beta chains were sequenced from one sample in a study of blood T cell repertoires in COVID-19. Libraries were prepared by immunoSEQ multiplex PCR; TCRdb keeps only in-frame clonotypes and omits some of them. This sample yields about 280,000 clones, of which 85% are seen a single time; less than 15% belongs to the top ten. Sequenced sample: peripheral blood. The receptors come from a human donor in a cohort sampled during active COVID-19.

The chain has TRBV19 and TRBJ1-2; 10 bases align to TRBD1. CDR3 length: 14 residues. The junction had 5 bases not matched to a gene; V was cut back by 5 bases and J by 5 bases. Germline-derived CDR1 and CDR2 are LNHDA and SQIVND (reference sequence). CDR3 in DNA: TGTGCCAGTAGTCCGGACAGGGGGTCGTATGGCTACACCTTC. Translating it yields CASSPDRGSYGYTF.

This chain uses TRBV6-2 or TRBV6-3 with TRBJ2-1; 14 bases agree with TRBD2. The V and J ends lost 7 bases and 3 bases, in that order; junction bases with no gene match: 11. In germline, CDR1 is MNHEY, CDR2 SVGEGT. This CDR3 is 18 amino acids long. The chain's CDR3 is CASTPRGTSGRGYNEQFF. CDR3 in DNA: TGTGCCAGCACCCCCAGGGGGACTAGCGGGAGAGGCTACAATGAGCAGTTCTTC.

The V call is TRBV5-4, the J call TRBJ1-1; perhaps TRBD1 as D (6 bases). This CDR3 comprises 13 residues. Trimming took 3 bases from V and 10 from J, leaving 16 bases between them. Germline CDR1 is SGHNT and CDR2 is YYREEE (reference sequence). CDR3 sequence reads: CASSSTYRVGAFF. CDR3 DNA: TGTGCCAGCAGCTCTACGTACAGGGTGGGAGCTTTCTTT.

The chain carries TRBV5-4 and TRBJ2-1; 7 bases match TRBD2. The CDR3 contains 15 residues. V lost 3 bases, J lost 5 bases, and 8 bases stayed unmatched. Germline V gene sequence: CDR1 SGHNT, CDR2 YYREEE (reference sequence). CDR3 sequence reads: CASSSGLTQNNEQFF. The CDR3 coding sequence is TGTGCCAGCAGCTCGGGACTAACACAAAACAATGAGCAGTTCTTC.

The chain is built from TRBV15 and TRBJ2-1, with D uncertain. V was pared by 8 bases and J by 8 bases, with 10 bases between. The V gene's germline CDR1 is LNHNV and CDR2 YYDKDF (reference sequence). The CDR3 runs to 11 residues. CDR3 in amino acids: CATEARHEQFF. Here the CDR3 DNA reads TGTGCCACCGAAGCCCGCCATGAGCAGTTCTTC.

This clone was seen a handful of times. The chain joins TRBV7-8 to TRBJ2-3; the match to TRBD2 covers 11 bases. V was clipped by 5 bases and J by 0 bases; unmatched bases: 10. The germline CDR1 and CDR2 sequences are SGHVS and FQNEAQ. The CDR3 covers 18 residues. The CDR3 region has the DNA TGTGCCAGCAGCCCCGGGGTAGCGGGAGGGCGGAGCACAGATACGCAGTATTTT. Translation: CASSPGVAGGRSTDTQYF.

The CDR3 nucleotides read TGTGCCAGCAGTTCCGCGGTCCAGAAGTACGAGCAGTACTTC. Its translation is CASSSAVQKYEQYF. The chain combines TRBV27 with TRBJ2-7; D unresolved. V lost 4 bases, J lost 4 bases, and 14 bases lay in between. The germline gives CDR1 MNHEY, CDR2 SMNVEV (reference sequence). This CDR3 is built from 14 residues.

This clone was seen once. V gene TRBV4-3 combines with J gene TRBJ2-1, with 7 bases matching TRBD2. After removal of 0 bases from V and 14 bases from J, the junction contained 13 bases not matched to a gene. Germline V gene lookup returns CDR1 LGHNA and CDR2 YSLEER. The CDR3 covers 15 residues. The CDR3, as DNA: TGCGCCAGCAGCCAAGATCATAGCGGACTAGTGGCGAAGTTCTTC. Amino acid sequence: CASSQDHSGLVAKFF.

This sequence joins TRBV7-9 and TRBJ2-2; D gene uncertain. Germline CDR1 and CDR2: SEHNR and FQNEAQ (reference sequence). V dropped 0 bases and J dropped 1 base, with 9 bases sitting between them. The CDR3 runs to 16 residues. CDR3: CASSLAMVVNTGELFF. CDR3 nucleotide sequence: TGTGCCAGCAGCTTAGCGATGGTAGTGAACACCGGGGAGCTGTTTTTT.

This clone was seen only once. The chain joins TRBV2 to TRBJ2-1; tentative D call: TRBD1 (6 bases). The germline gives CDR1 SNHLY, CDR2 FYNNEI. V was shortened by 4 bases and J by 7 bases, with 17 bases between the two germline ends. The CDR3 loop spans 15 amino acids. CDR3 nucleotide sequence: TGTGCCAGCAGTGCCGACAGGTATAGGATGAATGAGCAGTTCTTC. Its translation is CASSADRYRMNEQFF.

With regard to this clone: This same CDR3 is encoded by further DNA sequences in the sample. The V call is TRBV11-2, the J call TRBJ1-2; D is undetermined. This CDR3 spans 12 amino acids. Deletions cut 3 bases from V and 8 bases from J, with 10 bases between. The germline V gene encodes CDR1 SGHAT and CDR2 FQNNGV. The CDR3 region is CASSFAAGGYTF. The CDR3 bases are TGTGCCAGCAGCTTTGCCGCGGGGGGCTACACCTTC.

The chain joins TRBV7-2 to TRBJ2-7, with D uncertain. Germline V gives CDR1 SGHTA, CDR2 FQGNSA. Trimming took 1 base from V and 0 from J, leaving 4 bases between them. CDR3 length equals 13 residues. CDR3 bases: TGTGCCAGCAGCTTAGGGCCCTCCTACGAGCAGTACTTC. Amino acid sequence: CASSLGPSYEQYF.

The rearrangement joins TRBV19 to TRBJ1-4, with TRBD1 matching over 7 bases. With V trimmed by 3 bases and J by 5 bases, 6 bases remained unmatched. In germline, CDR1 is LNHDA, CDR2 SQIVND (reference sequence). This CDR3 has 15 amino acids. CDR3 loop: CASSMGDRQNEKLFF. In nucleotides, the CDR3 is TGTGCCAGTAGTATGGGGGACAGACAAAATGAAAAACTGTTTTTT.

The rearrangement joins TRBV18 to TRBJ1-5, with no clear D. This CDR3 is 13 amino acids long. The V end was cut by 3 bases, the J end by 5 bases, with 8 bases between. The germline gives CDR1 KGHSH, CDR2 LQKENI. The CDR3 DNA reads TGTGCCAGCTCACCGTTCGTTGATCAGCCCCAGCATTTT. As protein: CASSPFVDQPQHF.

In DNA, the CDR3 is TGTGCCAGCAGGTCCGGGACAGTATACTATGGCTACACCTTC. It codes for CASRSGTVYYGYTF. The chain joins TRBV6-6 to TRBJ1-2; 7 bases fit TRBD1. With 6 bases clipped from V and 3 bases from J, the junction kept 7 bases outside the gene matches. This CDR3 has 14 residues. CDR1 is MNHNY, CDR2 SVGAGI, per germline (reference sequence).

This chain links TRBV5-1 with TRBJ1-1; TRBD1 might be the D (5 bases). The CDR3 totals 14 residues. Germline V CDR1 and CDR2: SGHRS, YFSETQ. Deletions cut 5 bases from V and 1 base from J, with 12 bases between. CDR3 region: CASSNQGGNTEAFF. The CDR3 nucleotides are TGCGCCAGCAGTAACCAGGGTGGGAACACTGAAGCTTTCTTT.

V gene TRBV27 combines with J gene TRBJ2-7; D possibly corresponds to TRBD1 (6 bases). Trimming shortened V by 6 bases and J by 4 bases, and 19 bases separated the two germline ends. The CDR3 is 15 amino acids. CDR1 is MNHEY, CDR2 SMNVEV, per germline (reference sequence). CDR3 DNA: TGTGCCAGCAGCCCGCGACCAGGGACAATATACGAGCAGTACTTC. Its protein is CASSPRPGTIYEQYF.

This chain uses TRBV7-2 with TRBJ2-1; D call uncertain. The germline V and J ends were trimmed by 1 base and 8 bases, with 9 bases remaining between them. The CDR3 is made up of 13 amino acids. Germline values: CDR1 SGHTA, CDR2 FQGNSA. The DNA of the CDR3 is TGTGCCAGCAGCTTAGGCCCCCAGGATGAGCAGTTCTTC. Its translation is CASSLGPQDEQFF.

This chain joins TRBV24-1 and TRBJ2-3; 7 nucleotides match TRBD2. CDR3 size: 16 residues. Looked up from germline, CDR1 is KGHDR and CDR2 is SFDVKD. J lost 4 bases, V lost 2 bases, and 8 bases had no gene match. This CDR3 is CATSDSFSSGADTQYF. For the CDR3, the DNA is TGTGCCACCAGTGATTCTTTCTCAAGCGGGGCAGATACGCAGTATTTT.

The rearrangement uses TRBV18 and TRBJ2-1; no clear D gene. Germline assignment: CDR1 KGHSH and CDR2 LQKENI. V lost 6 bases to trimming and J lost 7 bases, with 10 bases between them. This CDR3 region has 12 residues. CDR3 nucleotide sequence: TGTGCCAGCTCTCTAGAGAGGAATGAGCAGTTCTTC. It codes for CASSLERNEQFF.

This chain joins TRBV18 and TRBJ1-1; the match to TRBD1 covers 8 bases. V gave up 6 bases and J gave up 8 bases; unmatched junction bases: 8. The germline V gene encodes CDR1 KGHSH and CDR2 LQKENI. The CDR3 runs to 13 residues. CDR3: CASSRDRGWEAFF. CDR3 nucleotides: TGTGCCAGCTCCCGCGACAGGGGTTGGGAAGCTTTCTTT.

About this clone: Other DNA sequences from this sample encode an identical CDR3 as well. The V and J genes are TRBV5-1 and TRBJ2-3; D not resolved. V was cut by 0 bases and J by 0 bases, with 8 bases left in between. The CDR3 runs to 15 residues. Germline CDR1 reads SGHRS; CDR2 reads YFSETQ. DNA for the CDR3: TGCGCCAGCAGCTTGGGCGGCACTAGCACAGATACGCAGTATTTT. It encodes CASSLGGTSTDTQYF.

The chain is built from TRBV5-1 and TRBJ2-5; 8 bases map to TRBD1. The CDR3 consists of 14 residues. Per germline, CDR1 SGHRS and CDR2 YFSETQ. With 4 bases clipped from V and 5 bases from J, the junction kept 7 bases outside the gene matches. The CDR3 DNA reads as TGCGCCAGCAGCCCGCAGGGGGCGCAGGAGACCCAGTACTTC. This translates into CASSPQGAQETQYF.

The chain links TRBV4-1 to TRBJ2-2; maybe TRBD2 (5 bases). The germline gives CDR1 MGHRA, CDR2 YSYEKL. The V end was cut by 8 bases, the J end by 4 bases, with 11 bases between. This CDR3 comprises 13 residues. CDR3 amino acids: CASRVGVTGELFF. CDR3 sequence (DNA): TGCGCCAGCCGTGTGGGAGTCACCGGGGAGCTGTTTTTT.

This clone was detected only once. The chain links TRBV6-2 or TRBV6-3 to TRBJ1-4; D is possibly TRBD1 (5 bases). CDR1 and CDR2 (germline): MNHEY, SVGEGT. CDR3 length: 15 residues. The V and J ends lost 2 bases and 0 bases respectively, with 7 bases between them. The CDR3: CASSYGGATNEKLFF. CDR3 nucleotides: TGTGCCAGCAGTTACGGGGGGGCAACTAATGAAAAACTGTTTTTT.